This T cell receptor beta chain appears in the sequencing data of a study of T cells in Graves' hyperthyroidism and ophthalmopathy. Overall study results and limits: Most clonotypes that expanded in the thyroid above 0.001 also showed up in blood. The model identified upcoming ophthalmopathy a median around 7.1 months ahead of onset.

The sample holds many counts of this clonotype. Its target is unknown. The CDR3 is 11 residues long. V lost 7 bases and J lost 8, with 10 bases in between. Regions amplified from RNA transcripts were the TCR beta CDR3 regions. First-round RT-PCR targeting the TCR CDR3 was performed with the HTBI primer set. One entry per CDR3 protein results from TCRdb running MiXCR on the multiplex PCR reads. The sample contains a few hundred thousand distinct CDR3 sequences, more than 12% of which appear only once. The V gene is TRBV12-3 or TRBV12-4, the J gene TRBJ2-3; D is ambiguous. This receptor was taken from a woman in her forties with Graves' hyperthyroidism that later progressed to Graves' ophthalmopathy. The specimen was blood. The CDR3 is CASTLGGTQYF. The CDR3 coding sequence is TGTGCCAGCACCTTGGGTGGTACGCAGTATTTT.